A single sample gave rise to the 4 T cell receptor beta chains below, sequenced in a study of T cell repertoires in ileal Crohn's disease (dated 2019 in TCRdb). Libraries were prepared through the immunoSEQ multiplex PCR assay. This is the immuneACCESS table as TCRdb keeps it, with only in-frame sequences that have V and J called. A part of the clones is gone; compared with another copy, unresolved V genes explain less than half, and the rest is unexplained. The sample table contains more than 2,000 clones; only one count was recorded for around 84% of them. The ten most abundant clones make up roughly a fifth of the sample. The time point tag for this specimen amounts to: neoterminal ileum biopsy at postoperative endoscopy, about 6 months after surgery. The sequenced sample consisted of ileal tissue. These receptor sequences come from an adult with Crohn's disease.

The chain joins TRBV10-1 to TRBJ2-2, with 9 bases matching TRBD2. The J segment lost 6 bases and the V segment lost 0 bases, leaving 8 bases of the junction unmatched. CDR1 is WNHNN, CDR2 SYGVQD, per germline (reference sequence). The CDR3 contains 17 residues. CDR3 sequence: CASSESAWREGAGELFF. The CDR3 region has the DNA TGCGCCAGCAGTGAGTCGGCCTGGCGGGAGGGGGCCGGGGAGCTGTTTTTT.

The genes are TRBV30 and TRBJ1-4; unclear D gene. The ends were cut back, 2 bases at V and 7 bases at J, with 2 bases in the middle. The CDR3 covers 10 residues. CDR1 GTSNPN and CDR2 SVGIG come from the germline V gene (reference sequence). The CDR3 loop reads CAWSREKLFF. The DNA of the CDR3 is TGTGCCTGGAGTCGTGAAAAACTGTTTTTT.

The chain uses TRBV18 and TRBJ2-7; D is undetermined. Germline V gives CDR1 KGHSH, CDR2 LQKENI. The V end was cut by 3 bases, the J end by 5 bases, with 8 bases between. The CDR3 has 12 amino acids. The CDR3 loop is CASSPQKNEQYF. The DNA for the CDR3 is TGTGCCAGCTCACCGCAGAAGAACGAGCAGTACTTC.

The chain has TRBV11-3 and TRBJ1-6; D is unresolved. The CDR3 extends over 14 amino acids. Germline assignment: CDR1 SGHNT and CDR2 YENEEA. Trimming took 4 bases from V and 5 from J, leaving 9 bases between them. The CDR3 region has the DNA TGTGCCAGCAGCTCCACGGGGAATAATTCACCCCTCCACTTT. Residues: CASSSTGNNSPLHF.